This T cell receptor beta chain was sequenced for a study of blood T cell repertoires in COVID-19. Across the whole study: The study drew acute and convalescent COVID-19 samples from the United States, Italy and Spain. T cells, B-cell-depleted T cells, or PBMCs provided the cDNA or gDNA that served as material.

In the original workflow: Estimation of nucleated cell counts was performed using reference gene primer amplification. TCRdb's table, derived via immunoSEQ multiplex PCR, lists solely in-frame clones and lacks some. D and trimming come from the DNA, and the V and J calls and clone size come from that table. The table lists 170,000 or so clones, roughly 84% of them singletons, with less than 2% in the top ten. This clonotype was obtained from a human donor in a cohort sampled during active COVID-19. Sequencing used peripheral blood.

Here the CDR3 DNA reads TGTGCCAGCAGTTATGCCAGGGTTGACTATGGCTACACCTTC. Its protein product is CASSYARVDYGYTF. J is TRBJ1-2 and V is TRBV28; tentatively, D is TRBD1 (5 bases). Trimming removed 4 bases at V and 3 bases at J, with 12 bases between. Per the germline V gene, CDR1 is MDHEN and CDR2 is SYDVKM. The CDR3 is made up of 14 amino acids.